The clone carrying this TCR beta chain was seen a handful of times. Its antigen is not identified. RNA transcripts served as the template for amplifying TCR beta CDR3 regions. The TCR CDR3 was amplified in a first-round RT-PCR using the HTBI primer set. TCRdb passed the multiplex PCR reads through MiXCR, listing each CDR3 protein once. The sample includes approximately 400,000 distinct CDR3 sequences, around 14% of them seen just once. The record originates from a study of T cells in Graves' hyperthyroidism and ophthalmopathy. Each patient was aged 18 to 65 and had newly diagnosed hyperthyroidism of under 2 months' duration. Overall study results and limits: Stable hyperthyroidism was separated from ophthalmopathy by a model based on 13 V-J features. Ophthalmopathy was model-predicted a median approximately six months pre-onset.

Germline CDR1 reads DFQATT; CDR2 reads SNEGSKA (reference sequence). The V gene end was trimmed by 0 bases and the J gene end by 9 bases; junction bases not matched to a gene: 13. This CDR3 spans 16 amino acids. Specimen: blood. This TCR was sampled from a woman aged 18-29 years with Graves' hyperthyroidism that later progressed to Graves' ophthalmopathy. The V gene is TRBV20-1, the J gene TRBJ2-1, with TRBD2 matching 8 bases. The DNA of the CDR3 is TGCAGTGCTAGAGATACCGGACTAGCCATTTTCGGTGAGCAGTTCTTC. It encodes CSARDTGLAIFGEQFF.